This T cell receptor beta chain was identified in a study of T-cell reconstitution after alpha-beta-depleted transplantation in children. Preparation of the TCRbeta library used unique molecular identifiers. Each CDR3 protein is one row after TCRdb ran MiXCR on the PCR reads. The sample has 280,000 or so distinct CDR3 sequences, 9.5% to 13% seen once; the top ten hold about a quarter. Whole-study results and caveats: Once a year had passed after transplant, T-cell counts and diversity came mostly from newly produced T cells.

The CDR3 has 17 residues. With V trimmed by 4 bases and J by 2 bases, 6 bases remained unmatched. The V gene's germline CDR1 is LGHDT and CDR2 YNNKEL (reference sequence). This clonotype was seen only a few times. Its antigen is not identified. This sequence joins TRBV3-1 and TRBJ2-1, with TRBD2 identical over 12 bases. The receptor was isolated from a male patient between 2 and 9 years old who had a stem cell transplant for chronic granulomatous disease, so the T cells may come from the graft donor. This material consisted of peripheral blood, taken 180 days after TCRalphabeta/CD19-depleted stem cell transplant. The CDR3 is CASSPLAGGPPYNEQFF. In DNA form, the CDR3 reads TGTGCCAGCAGCCCCCTAGCGGGGGGGCCCCCCTACAATGAGCAGTTCTTC.